Shown below are 7 T cell receptor beta chains from a single sample sequenced in a study of shared clonotypes between healthy human individuals. TCRdb keeps only in-frame clones here, not all; method: immunoSEQ multiplex PCR. This table has over 1.5 million clones, 95% to 99% appearing once. Material: naive CD4+ T cells sorted from blood. Subset given: CD45RA+ positively selected. These receptors were obtained from a man younger than 45 in good health.

Note on this clone: No conserved phenylalanine or tryptophan ends this CDR3, so it is likely a read error. It is unclear where the CDR3 begins or ends on the DNA, so no DNA is shown, and the CDR3 is as TCRdb lists it. The gene calls are TRBV15 and TRBJ2-3; the table's D call TRBD1 went unverified against the DNA. Germline CDR1 reads LNHNV; CDR2 reads YYDKDF (reference sequence). The CDR3 length is 13 residues, termini included. CDR3: CATSRKGTGEGTV.

The J gene is TRBJ1-1, the V gene TRBV7-3; a possible D gene is TRBD1 (6 bases). CDR1 and CDR2 (germline): SGHTA, FQGTGA. Trimming took 7 bases from V and 1 from J, leaving 13 bases between them. There are 14 residues in the CDR3. The DNA for the CDR3 is TGTGCCAGCAAAGGACAGTCGCAGAACACTGAAGCTTTCTTT. Residues: CASKGQSQNTEAFF.

The rearrangement links TRBV10-3 to TRBJ2-2; D not certain. The CDR3 consists of 16 residues. V was trimmed by 4 bases and J by 5 bases, leaving 17 bases between them. The germline CDR1 and CDR2 sequences are ENHRY and SYGVKD. The CDR3 region has the DNA TGTGCCATCAGTGGCACTCCGGGCCCCTCGACCGGGGAGCTGTTTTTT. Translating it yields CAISGTPGPSTGELFF.

The V call is TRBV28, the J call TRBJ2-5; weak D call: TRBD2 (5 bases). This CDR3 is built from 13 residues. V lost 5 bases and J lost 7, with 14 bases in between. Germline V gene data show CDR1 as MDHEN and CDR2 as SYDVKM. This CDR3 is CASSAPLRGTQYF. CDR3 nucleotides: TGTGCCAGCAGTGCCCCCCTTCGGGGGACCCAGTACTTC.

The rearrangement joins TRBV18 to TRBJ2-1; TRBD2 agrees at 14 bases. V was pared by 3 bases and J by 6 bases, with 13 bases of the junction left unmatched. The germline V gene has CDR1 KGHSH and CDR2 LQKENI. The CDR3 is made up of 19 amino acids. The CDR3 region is CASSPYITGTSGSGNEQFF. Here the CDR3 DNA reads TGTGCCAGCTCACCTTACATAACAGGGACTAGCGGGAGTGGCAATGAGCAGTTCTTC.

This rearrangement joins TRBV10-2 to TRBJ2-3; 11 bases are a match to TRBD2. This CDR3 has 16 residues. Unmatched junction bases numbered 6, after V lost 7 bases and J lost 0 bases. Germline V lookup: CDR1 WSHSY, CDR2 SAAADI. The CDR3 DNA is TGCGCCAGCATCAGGACTAGCGGGTCTAGCACAGATACGCAGTATTTT. It encodes CASIRTSGSSTDTQYF.

This sequence joins TRBV6-1 and TRBJ1-1; D unclear. The V and J ends lost 5 bases and 7 bases respectively, with 8 bases between them. The CDR3 runs to 11 residues. Germline CDR1 MNHNS, CDR2 SASEGT. The CDR3 region is CASSQIYEAFF. In DNA, the CDR3 is TGTGCCAGCAGTCAAATTTATGAAGCTTTCTTT.